The 2 T cell receptor beta chains reported below all come from one sample, sequenced in a study of Graves' ophthalmopathy and Graves' hyperthyroidism. Amplification targeted the TCR beta CDR3 regions, with RNA transcripts as the source material. Amplification began with first-round RT-PCR using HTBI primers, then second-round multiplex PCR was performed. TCRdb analysed the multiplex PCR reads with MiXCR anew, one entry per CDR3 protein. The sample includes about 740,000 distinct CDR3 sequences, 35% to 50% of them seen just once. The sequencing input was peripheral blood. The origin of the receptors is an adult man with Graves' ophthalmopathy.

CDR3 amino acids: CASTGTRYEQYF. In nucleotides, the CDR3 is TGTGCCAGCACCGGGACCCGATACGAGCAGTACTTC. The V gene is TRBV2, the J gene TRBJ2-7, with D perhaps given as TRBD1 or TRBD2 (5 bases each). The ends were cut back, 7 bases at V and 4 bases at J, with 11 bases in the middle. Germline V gene sequence: CDR1 SNHLY, CDR2 FYNNEI. The CDR3 is 12 amino acids.

This clonotype was observed a handful of times. The J gene is TRBJ2-2, the V gene TRBV5-1, with 11 bases that match TRBD2. Germline CDR1 SGHRS, CDR2 YFSETQ. The CDR3 spans 16 residues. V shed 5 bases, J shed 5 bases, and the junction held 8 bases outside the gene matches. The CDR3 coding sequence is TGCGCCAGCAGGCCCTCGACTAGCGGGGTTACCGGGGAGCTGTTTTTT. This sequence encodes CASRPSTSGVTGELFF.